Shown below are 31 T cell receptor beta chains from a single sample sequenced in a study of T-cell reconstitution after alpha-beta-depleted transplantation in children. TCRbeta library preparation incorporated unique molecular identifiers. TCRdb itself ran the PCR reads through MiXCR, one entry per CDR3 protein. In the table there are 450,000 to 600,000 distinct CDR3 sequences, around 17% of which are singletons. The input for sequencing was PBMCs from the stem cell graft donor, taken from the stem cell graft. The receptors originated from a human donor who donated a stem cell graft to a child with acute lymphoblastic leukemia.

This clonotype has only a few counts. The chain carries TRBV16 and TRBJ2-1; no definite D call. This CDR3 contains 12 residues. Trimming cost V 1 base and J 9 bases, with 7 bases left between them. The V gene's germline CDR1 is KGHSY and CDR2 FQNENV. The CDR3 region is CASSQLRSEQFF. The CDR3 DNA reads TGTGCCAGCAGCCAATTAAGGAGTGAGCAGTTCTTC.

This clonotype was found a few times. The rearrangement uses TRBV6-2 or TRBV6-3 and TRBJ2-7; TRBD2 matches 7 bases. V trimming: 6 bases; J trimming: 2 bases; junction bases outside the gene matches: 10. The CDR3 has 15 amino acids. CDR1 is MNHEY, CDR2 SVGEGT, per germline. The chain's CDR3 is CASRPTQREAYEQYF. CDR3 DNA sequence: TGTGCCAGCAGGCCCACCCAGCGGGAAGCCTACGAGCAGTACTTC.

The DNA of the CDR3 is TGTGCCAGCAGTAACCCAGGTGGGACCCAGTACTTC. Protein: CASSNPGGTQYF. The chain combines TRBV12-3 or TRBV12-4 with TRBJ2-5; D unresolved. The V and J ends lost 5 bases and 7 bases respectively, with 11 bases between them. CDR3 length equals 12 residues.

The CDR3, as DNA: TGTGCCAGCAGTTTTTTGTTGAGCTCTGGGGCCAACGTCCTGACTTTC. This codes for CASSFLLSSGANVLTF. The gene calls are TRBV12-3 or TRBV12-4 and TRBJ2-6; D ambiguous. The CDR3 has 16 residues. V was cut by 3 bases and J by 0 bases, with 9 bases left in between.

The chain recombines TRBV7-8 with TRBJ2-4; TRBD1 aligns across 7 bases. This CDR3 spans 16 amino acids. The V and J ends lost 5 bases and 2 bases, in that order; junction bases with no gene match: 9. CDR1 and CDR2 (germline): SGHVS, FQNEAQ. In DNA form, the CDR3 reads TGTGCCAGCAGCGCAGGATACAGGGGAACCAAAAACATTCAGTACTTC. This translates into CASSAGYRGTKNIQYF.

The chain carries TRBV7-8 and TRBJ2-1, with TRBD2 identical over 9 bases. J was trimmed by 2 bases and V by 5 bases; bases with no gene match: 16. The CDR3 is made up of 19 amino acids. Germline values: CDR1 SGHVS, CDR2 FQNEAQ. DNA of the CDR3: TGTGCCAGCAGCCCCCGACAAAAAGCGGGAGGATCGCCCTACAATGAGCAGTTCTTC. This encodes CASSPRQKAGGSPYNEQFF.

This clonotype was observed a handful of times. The chain uses TRBV9 and TRBJ1-3; 7 nucleotides match TRBD1. This CDR3 is 14 amino acids long. Looked up from germline, CDR1 is SGDLS and CDR2 is YYNGEE. V lost 3 bases, J lost 2 bases, and 2 bases stayed unmatched. CDR3: CASSGTGAGNTIYF. The CDR3 DNA follows: TGTGCCAGCAGCGGAACAGGGGCTGGAAACACCATATATTTT.

This clonotype appeared a few times. The V gene is TRBV5-1, the J gene TRBJ2-2; 15 bases line up with TRBD2. Germline V CDR1 and CDR2: SGHRS, YFSETQ. This CDR3 contains 23 residues. V shed 1 base, J shed 2 bases, and the junction held 18 bases outside the gene matches. DNA of the CDR3: TGCGCCAGCAGCTTGCCCTCCGGGACTAGCGGGAGGACGACCCCCAGCAACACCGGGGAGCTGTTTTTT. Translation gives CASSLPSGTSGRTTPSNTGELFF.

The chain uses TRBV2 and TRBJ2-7; unclear D gene. From germline, CDR1 is SNHLY and CDR2 FYNNEI. The CDR3 length is 13 residues. V was pared by 11 bases and J by 3 bases, with 17 bases between. Written as DNA, the CDR3 is TGTGCCTCTCGTGGGGATCTATTCTACGAGCAGTACTTC. Its protein product is CASRGDLFYEQYF.

This clonotype was seen a handful of times. This chain links TRBV9 with TRBJ2-3; tentatively, D is TRBD2 (6 bases). The CDR3 totals 15 residues. Germline CDR1 reads SGDLS; CDR2 reads YYNGEE. Trimming pared 3 bases from V and 4 bases from J, leaving 15 bases between. DNA of the CDR3: TGTGCCAGCAGCGCCTCACGGGACTCCTCAGATACGCAGTATTTT. Its translation is CASSASRDSSDTQYF.

The sample holds a few counts of this clonotype. The CDR3: CASSYAGTSGYNEQFF. CDR3 DNA sequence: TGTGCCAGCAGCTACGCCGGGACTAGCGGTTACAATGAGCAGTTCTTC. J is TRBJ2-1 and V is TRBV7-9, with 11 bases lining up with TRBD2. CDR3 length: 16 amino acids. Germline CDR1 SEHNR, CDR2 FQNEAQ (reference sequence). The ends lost 4 bases at V and 4 bases at J; junction bases unmatched: 6.

This clonotype has just a few counts. This chain links TRBV3-1 with TRBJ1-5; TRBD1 aligns across 7 bases. This CDR3 is built from 12 residues. The V segment lost 3 bases and the J segment 12 bases; nucleotides outside the gene matches: 5. Germline V gene data show CDR1 as LGHDT and CDR2 as YNNKEL (reference sequence). The DNA of the CDR3 is TGTGCCAGCAGCCACGCCGGACAGGTCCAGCATTTT. It is translated as CASSHAGQVQHF.

This clonotype has a handful of counts. This rearrangement joins TRBV19 to TRBJ1-2; no firm D call. The germline V gene encodes CDR1 LNHDA and CDR2 SQIVND (reference sequence). The length of the CDR3 is 11 residues. Trimming left V 3 bases short and J 5 bases short, with 4 bases between. The CDR3 sequence is CASSIGYGYTF. CDR3 nucleotide sequence: TGTGCCAGTAGTATCGGTTATGGCTACACCTTC.

This clonotype was found a few times. Here the CDR3 reads CASSLSWTSGTDTQYF. In DNA form, the CDR3 reads TGCGCCAGCAGCTTGTCCTGGACTAGCGGCACAGATACGCAGTATTTT. The chain recombines TRBV5-1 with TRBJ2-3; 9 bases agree with TRBD2. After removal of 1 base from V and 1 base from J, the junction contained 4 bases not matched to a gene. There are 16 residues in the CDR3. Germline CDR1 is SGHRS and CDR2 is YFSETQ. The full variable domain, rest sourced from reference TRBV5-1 and TRBJ2-3, is KAGVTQTPRYLIKTRGQQVTLSCSPISGHRSVSWYQQTPGQGLQFLFEYFSETQRNKGNFPGRFSGRQFSNSRSEMNVSTLELGDSALYLCASSLSWTSGTDTQYFGPGTRLTVL.

V usage is TRBV5-6 and J usage is TRBJ2-7; either TRBD1 or TRBD2 may supply D (5 bases each). CDR3 length equals 15 residues. Germline CDR1 and CDR2: SGHDT and YYEEEE. V was cut by 2 bases and J by 3 bases, with 15 bases left in between. CDR3 protein: CASSFLSGTDYEQYF. The CDR3, as DNA: TGTGCCAGCAGCTTTCTTTCCGGGACGGACTACGAGCAGTACTTC.

V and J are TRBV10-3 and TRBJ2-3; TRBD2 is a possible D gene (5 bases). The CDR3 extends over 15 amino acids. Trimming removed 6 bases from V and 5 bases from J, with 18 bases in between. Germline assignment: CDR1 ENHRY and CDR2 SYGVKD. The CDR3 loop reads CAISGSQYGGDTQYF. The CDR3, as DNA: TGTGCCATCAGCGGGTCCCAGTACGGAGGAGATACGCAGTATTTT.

V usage is TRBV2 and J usage is TRBJ2-2; tentatively, D is TRBD1 (5 bases). V lost 7 bases and J lost 6, with 12 bases in between. There are 13 residues in the CDR3. Per germline, CDR1 SNHLY and CDR2 FYNNEI. The CDR3 sequence is CASKPTAPGELFF. The CDR3 bases are TGTGCCAGCAAACCGACAGCCCCCGGGGAGCTGTTTTTT.

J is TRBJ2-5 and V is TRBV20-1, with a possible D match to TRBD2 (5 bases). Germline assignment: CDR1 DFQATT and CDR2 SNEGSKA (reference sequence). The CDR3 has 14 amino acids. V was shortened by 0 bases and J by 5 bases, with 13 bases between the two germline ends. CDR3 protein: CSARDPSGTETQYF. For the CDR3, the DNA is TGCAGTGCTAGAGATCCCTCGGGAACGGAGACCCAGTACTTC.

This chain joins TRBV12-3 or TRBV12-4 and TRBJ1-1; TRBD1 might be the D (6 bases). CDR3 length: 15 amino acids. V shed 1 base and J shed 3 bases, with 12 bases lying between them. DNA of the CDR3: TGTGCCAGCAGTTTAGAGGGGGGGCACGACACTGAAGCTTTCTTT. This gives the protein CASSLEGGHDTEAFF.

In its sample, this clonotype was seen a few times. The chain links TRBV7-3 to TRBJ2-1, with 8 bases aligning to TRBD2. The germline gives CDR1 SGHTA, CDR2 FQGTGA. CDR3 size: 14 residues. V shed 3 bases, J shed 6 bases, and the junction held 4 bases outside the gene matches. CDR3 amino acids: CASSLRTSSNEQFF. CDR3 bases: TGTGCCAGCAGCTTGAGGACTAGCAGCAATGAGCAGTTCTTC. The full variable domain, completed using reference TRBV7-3 and TRBJ2-1, is GAGVSQTPSNKVTEKGKYVELRCDPISGHTALYWYRQSLGQGPEFLIYFQGTGAADDSGLPNDRFFAVRPEGSVSTLKIQRTERGDSAVYLCASSLRTSSNEQFFGPGTRLTVL.

A few counts support this clonotype. V gene TRBV29-1 combines with J gene TRBJ1-5; D not certain. Germline lookup yields CDR1 SQVTM and CDR2 ANQGSEA. Between the trimmed V and J ends, which lost 5 bases and 1 base, there was a span of 6 bases. The length of the CDR3 is 12 residues. The CDR3 nucleotides are TGCAGCGTTAGAGGGAGCAATCAGCCCCAGCATTTT. As protein: CSVRGSNQPQHF. The complete variable domain, with remaining parts taken from reference TRBV29-1 and TRBJ1-5, reads SAVISQKPSRDICQRGTSLTIQCQVDSQVTMMFWYRQQPGQSLTLIATANQGSEATYESGFVIDKFPISRPNLTFSTLTVSNMSPEDSSIYLCSVRGSNQPQHFGDGTRLSIL.

This clonotype occurred a few times. The rearrangement uses TRBV12-3 or TRBV12-4 and TRBJ2-3; perhaps D is TRBD1 or TRBD2 (5 bases each). Trimming left V 3 bases short and J 1 base short, with 14 bases between. The CDR3 totals 16 residues. The CDR3 DNA sequence: TGTGCCAGCAGTTTGGGGGAAGGGCAGGGCACAGATACGCAGTATTTT. This codes for CASSLGEGQGTDTQYF.

The chain links TRBV5-1 to TRBJ2-1; 7 positions match TRBD1. Germline assignment: CDR1 SGHRS and CDR2 YFSETQ. V lost 6 bases and J lost 6; bases outside the gene matches: 12. CDR3 size: 15 residues. For the CDR3, the DNA is TGCGCCAGCACAGTGACAGGGAACCCGGGCAATGAGCAGTTCTTC. Protein: CASTVTGNPGNEQFF.

For the CDR3, the DNA is TGTGCCAGCAATATCTCACCCGGGGCTAGCGGTTCCTACGAGCAGTACTTC. This gives the protein CASNISPGASGSYEQYF. J is TRBJ2-7 and V is TRBV12-3 or TRBV12-4; TRBD2 aligns across 7 bases. Trimming at V came to 7 bases and at J to 1 base, leaving 16 bases not matched to a gene. The CDR3 is 17 residues long.

The chain has TRBV5-1 and TRBJ2-1, with 9 bases matching TRBD2. Germline-derived CDR1 and CDR2 are SGHRS and YFSETQ. This CDR3 is built from 15 residues. With 1 base clipped from V and 8 bases from J, the junction kept 7 bases outside the gene matches. The CDR3: CASSLLAGTYDEQFF. The CDR3 nucleotides read TGCGCCAGCAGCTTGCTAGCGGGAACGTACGATGAGCAGTTCTTC.

The gene calls are TRBV9 and TRBJ2-3; a possible D gene is TRBD2 (6 bases). This CDR3 has 15 residues. Germline-derived CDR1 and CDR2 are SGDLS and YYNGEE. V lost 2 bases and J lost 2, with 12 bases in between. CDR3 residues: CASSVIPSDTDTQYF. As DNA, the CDR3 is TGTGCCAGCAGCGTTATCCCTAGCGACACAGATACGCAGTATTTT.

This clonotype came up a few times. V gene TRBV5-1 combines with J gene TRBJ1-2; tentatively, D is TRBD1 (5 bases). The CDR3 is 14 amino acids. V was cut by 0 bases and J by 4 bases, with 10 bases left in between. Germline V lookup: CDR1 SGHRS, CDR2 YFSETQ. The CDR3 is CASSLASGVYGYTF. CDR3 nucleotide sequence: TGCGCCAGCAGCTTGGCCTCGGGGGTCTATGGCTACACCTTC.

The chain has TRBV11-2 and TRBJ2-6, with unresolved D. Trimming left V 1 base short and J 4 bases short, with 8 bases between. CDR3 length: 15 residues. Germline values: CDR1 SGHAT, CDR2 FQNNGV. CDR3: CASSLAPQGANVLTF. CDR3 sequence (DNA): TGTGCCAGCAGCTTAGCTCCGCAGGGGGCCAACGTCCTGACTTTC. Filled out from reference TRBV11-2 and TRBJ2-6, the complete variable domain reads EAGVAQSPRYKIIEKRQSVAFWCNPISGHATLYWYQQILGQGPKLLIQFQNNGVVDDSQLPKDRFSAERLKGVDSTLKIQPAKLEDSAVYLCASSLAPQGANVLTFGAGSRLTVL.

The chain employs TRBV9 and TRBJ2-5; 7 bases are shared with TRBD2. The germline V gene encodes CDR1 SGDLS and CDR2 YYNGEE. This CDR3 is built from 18 residues. V dropped 4 bases and J dropped 4; count of bases not matched to a gene: 19. The CDR3 DNA reads TGTGCCAGCAGCCCCCGACAACAGAATGATCGCGGGGGAGAGACCCAGTACTTC. It yields the protein CASSPRQQNDRGGETQYF.

V gene TRBV27 combines with J gene TRBJ1-2, with no clear D. V was pared by 11 bases and J by 1 base, with 5 bases between. The CDR3 totals 10 residues. Germline V gene sequence: CDR1 MNHEY, CDR2 SMNVEV (reference sequence). CDR3 residues: CAGDNYGYTF. CDR3 DNA: TGTGCCGGAGATAACTATGGCTACACCTTC.

This chain connects TRBV12-3 or TRBV12-4 to TRBJ1-2; D unclear. The CDR3 is made up of 14 amino acids. Trimming took 2 bases from V and 2 from J, leaving 9 bases between them. The CDR3: CASSLLSPNYGYTF. CDR3 DNA sequence: TGTGCCAGCAGTTTACTCAGTCCGAACTATGGCTACACCTTC.